These 22 T cell receptor beta chains came from one sample sequenced in a study of regulatory T cells in long-lasting Graves disease. TCR beta libraries were built with iRepertoire HTBI primers and Arm-PCR of CDR3 regions. TCRdb re-called the multiplex PCR reads with MiXCR, one entry per CDR3 protein. Seen here are some 370,000 distinct CDR3 sequences, about 10% observed once, and the top ten hold around 18%. Time point indicated: newly diagnosed GD, antithyroid drugs for less than 3 months. The authors made the TCR library using RNA they extracted from PBMCs. The sample was also reused in another study, on T cells in Graves' hyperthyroidism and ophthalmopathy.

This specimen consisted of peripheral blood mononuclear cells (PBMCs), obtained at new diagnosis, from a patient treated with antithyroid drugs. Source of these receptors: a woman younger than 35 with Graves disease.

This clonotype appeared a few times. The chain is built from TRBV5-1 and TRBJ1-6; D possibly corresponds to TRBD1 (5 bases). Germline CDR1 is SGHRS and CDR2 is YFSETQ. CDR3 size: 15 residues. Trimming shortened V by 4 bases and J by 7 bases, and 15 bases separated the two germline ends. CDR3 amino acids: CASSAWGGLNSPLHF. The CDR3 region has the DNA TGCGCCAGCAGCGCCTGGGGGGGACTGAATTCACCCCTCCACTTT.

Remarks on this clonotype: Germline and junction disagree at one end, which may indicate a read error. V gene TRBV15 combines with J gene TRBJ1-3, with 7 positions matching TRBD1. Germline CDR1 and CDR2: LNHNV and YYDKDF (reference sequence). This CDR3 spans 15 amino acids. The CDR3 here is CATSRDRAPGNTIYF. In DNA, the CDR3 is TGTGCCACCAGCCGAGACAGGGCCCCTGGAAACACCATATATTTT.

The chain links TRBV14 to TRBJ1-1; TRBD1 matches 10 bases. Trimming cost V 0 bases and J 3 bases; bases outside gene matches: 19. In germline, CDR1 is SGHDN, CDR2 FVKESK. The CDR3 is 21 residues long. CDR3 nucleotides: TGTGCCAGCAGCCAAGATCCCCGGCCTGACAGGGGGCGAGGGAAGGACACTGAAGCTTTCTTT. Encoded protein: CASSQDPRPDRGRGKDTEAFF.

This clonotype was detected ten times or more. This chain joins TRBV9 and TRBJ2-5; 10 bases match TRBD2. Germline V CDR1 and CDR2: SGDLS, YYNGEE. The CDR3 extends over 15 amino acids. The V gene end was trimmed by 2 bases and the J gene end by 5 bases; junction bases not matched to a gene: 6. The CDR3 here is CASSVKAGGLETQYF. The CDR3 DNA sequence: TGTGCCAGCAGCGTGAAAGCGGGGGGGCTGGAGACCCAGTACTTC.

This chain links TRBV9 with TRBJ2-1; no clear D gene. CDR1 is SGDLS, CDR2 YYNGEE, per germline. The CDR3 is 13 amino acids. V gave up 0 bases and J gave up 10 bases, with 11 bases separating them. The CDR3 bases are TGTGCCAGCAGCGTAGAGTGGCGAAACGAGCAGTTCTTC. It translates to CASSVEWRNEQFF.

The J gene is TRBJ2-4, the V gene TRBV3-2; TRBD1, the table's D call, lacks a check against the DNA. TRBV3-2 is a documented pseudogene. The CDR3 covers 18 residues. The CDR3 coding sequence is TGTGCCAGCAGCCAAGATAGACTCGGACAGGAGGTCAAAAACATTCAGTACTTC. Translated: CASSQDRLGQEVKNIQYF.

The table lists this clonotype with many counts. V is TRBV29-1 and J is TRBJ2-5, with 13 bases aligning to TRBD2. The CDR3 has 15 amino acids. V shed 4 bases and J 5 bases; nucleotides not matched to a gene: 7. Germline-derived CDR1 and CDR2 are SQVTM and ANQGSEA. This chain's CDR3 is CSVVTSGRAPETQYF. DNA for the CDR3: TGCAGCGTTGTTACTAGCGGGAGGGCCCCGGAGACCCAGTACTTC.

This clonotype showed up just a few times. CDR3 region: CASGQGYEQYF. In nucleotides, the CDR3 is TGTGCCAGCGGACAGGGCTACGAGCAGTACTTC. The chain links TRBV19 to TRBJ2-7; 8 nucleotides agree with TRBD1. The V segment lost 9 bases and the J segment 3 bases; nucleotides outside the gene matches: 1. Germline CDR1 and CDR2: LNHDA and SQIVND (reference sequence). The CDR3 loop spans 11 amino acids.

This clonotype was detected ten times or more. This chain joins TRBV5-4 and TRBJ2-1; no definite D call. The V gene's germline CDR1 is SGHNT and CDR2 YYREEE (reference sequence). V was clipped by 0 bases and J by 4 bases, with 8 bases between them. CDR3 length equals 14 residues. CDR3 in amino acids: CASSLDTVYNEQFF. For the CDR3, the DNA is TGTGCCAGCAGCTTGGATACGGTTTACAATGAGCAGTTCTTC.

This clonotype has at least ten counts. The chain couples TRBV11-1 to TRBJ2-1; 7 nucleotides agree with TRBD2. Germline V gene data show CDR1 as SGHAT and CDR2 as FQDESV (reference sequence). Unmatched junction bases numbered 9, after V lost 5 bases and J lost 2 bases. The length of the CDR3 is 16 residues. The chain's CDR3 is CASSTPGRETYNEQFF. DNA for the CDR3: TGTGCCAGCAGCACCCCGGGGCGGGAGACCTACAATGAGCAGTTCTTC.

This clonotype occurred a few times. The gene calls are TRBV15 and TRBJ1-1, with TRBD1 identical over 7 bases. The CDR3 totals 15 residues. V gave up 4 bases and J gave up 2 bases; unmatched junction bases: 7. Germline-derived CDR1 and CDR2 are LNHNV and YYDKDF (reference sequence). CDR3 loop: CATSTIRGSNTEAFF. The CDR3 DNA follows: TGTGCCACCAGCACAATCAGGGGGTCAAACACTGAAGCTTTCTTT.

This clonotype has at least ten counts. V and J are TRBV29-1 and TRBJ2-1; 8 bases map to TRBD1. The trim removed 7 bases at V and 7 bases at J, leaving 12 bases unmatched. Germline V lookup: CDR1 SQVTM, CDR2 ANQGSEA. The CDR3 spans 14 residues. The CDR3 loop reads CSAGGQGARNEQFF. Written as DNA, the CDR3 is TGCAGCGCCGGCGGTCAGGGGGCAAGGAATGAGCAGTTCTTC.

This clonotype has only a few counts. This chain connects TRBV2 to TRBJ1-2; D is unresolved. The germline V and J ends were trimmed by 7 bases and 0 bases, with 18 bases remaining between them. The germline V gene encodes CDR1 SNHLY and CDR2 FYNNEI. The CDR3 runs to 16 residues. The CDR3 loop is CASIPMRSGANYGYTF. As DNA, the CDR3 is TGTGCCAGCATCCCTATGAGGAGCGGAGCTAACTATGGCTACACCTTC.

This clonotype was counted many times. V usage is TRBV7-2 and J usage is TRBJ1-1; D unclear. Per germline, CDR1 SGHTA and CDR2 FQGNSA. The CDR3 runs to 14 residues. V lost 5 bases, J lost 5 bases, and 15 bases lay in between. CDR3 sequence (DNA): TGTGCCAGCAGCCCGAAAGGTGGTAAAACTGAAGCTTTCTTT. Residues: CASSPKGGKTEAFF.

This clonotype was detected many times. The genes are TRBV7-2 and TRBJ1-4; possibly TRBD1 for D (5 bases). Trimming removed 2 bases at V and 8 bases at J, with 12 bases between. The germline CDR1 and CDR2 sequences are SGHTA and FQGNSA. The CDR3 contains 14 residues. CDR3 amino acids: CASSLWGMAEKLFF. CDR3 nucleotide sequence: TGTGCCAGCAGCTTATGGGGGATGGCGGAAAAACTGTTTTTT.

The J gene is TRBJ1-1, the V gene TRBV5-1, with D possibly TRBD1 on 5 matching bases. The germline CDR1 and CDR2 sequences are SGHRS and YFSETQ. V was cut by 0 bases and J by 3 bases, with 12 bases left in between. CDR3 length equals 15 residues. The chain's CDR3 is CASSLVGARDTEAFF. The CDR3 DNA reads TGCGCCAGCAGCTTGGTAGGGGCACGGGACACTGAAGCTTTCTTT.

There are many counts of this clonotype. In DNA, the CDR3 is TGTGCCAGCAGCTCGGACAGGGCGTCCTACGAGCAGTACTTC. It translates to CASSSDRASYEQYF. J is TRBJ2-7 and V is TRBV11-2; 8 bases are shared with TRBD1. This CDR3 region has 14 residues. Trimming cost V 4 bases and J 1 base; bases outside gene matches: 3. Germline V CDR1 and CDR2: SGHAT, FQNNGV.

This clonotype was counted many times. V usage is TRBV28 and J usage is TRBJ2-7; D is unresolved. CDR1 is MDHEN and CDR2 is SYDVKM in the germline V gene. V lost 5 bases and J 2 bases, leaving 7 bases between the germline ends. The CDR3 extends over 12 amino acids. In DNA form, the CDR3 reads TGTGCCAGCAGTGTGAACACCTACGAGCAGTACTTC. It specifies CASSVNTYEQYF.

At least ten counts were recorded for this clonotype. This sequence joins TRBV15 and TRBJ2-1, with D perhaps matching TRBD2 (6 bases). This CDR3 is built from 15 residues. The V gene's germline CDR1 is LNHNV and CDR2 YYDKDF (reference sequence). V lost 0 bases and J lost 5, with 11 bases in between. The CDR3 is CATSRDLGGNNEQFF. The DNA of the CDR3 is TGTGCCACCAGCAGAGATCTTGGAGGGAACAATGAGCAGTTCTTC.

This clonotype was picked up many times. This chain uses TRBV7-3 with TRBJ2-3; D gene unclear. The CDR3 extends over 15 amino acids. Germline V CDR1 and CDR2: SGHTA, FQGTGA. The V and J ends lost 2 bases and 6 bases respectively, with 15 bases between them. CDR3 region: CASSLFPTSRDTQYF. DNA for the CDR3: TGTGCCAGCAGCTTATTCCCTACCTCCCGGGATACGCAGTATTTT.

This clonotype was found a few times. Without the conserved terminal phenylalanine or tryptophan, this CDR3 likely stems from a read error. The V call is TRBV25-1, the J call TRBJ2-1; TRBD2 might be the D (6 bases). The length of the CDR3 is 15 residues. Looked up from germline, CDR1 is MGHDK and CDR2 is SYGVNS. Trimming left V 2 bases short and J 9 bases short, with 17 bases between. In DNA form, the CDR3 reads TGTGCCAGCAGTGAACTCCAGAACGGGACTCCTGAGCAGTTCTCC. Translated, it gives CASSELQNGTPEQFS.

V is TRBV19 and J is TRBJ2-7; D is ambiguous. The CDR3 covers 13 residues. The V end was cut by 4 bases, the J end by 0 bases, with 7 bases between. CDR1 LNHDA and CDR2 SQIVND come from the germline V gene (reference sequence). The CDR3 DNA is TGTGCCAGTAGTAGCGGCTCCTCCTACGAGCAGTACTTC. Translating gives CASSSGSSYEQYF.